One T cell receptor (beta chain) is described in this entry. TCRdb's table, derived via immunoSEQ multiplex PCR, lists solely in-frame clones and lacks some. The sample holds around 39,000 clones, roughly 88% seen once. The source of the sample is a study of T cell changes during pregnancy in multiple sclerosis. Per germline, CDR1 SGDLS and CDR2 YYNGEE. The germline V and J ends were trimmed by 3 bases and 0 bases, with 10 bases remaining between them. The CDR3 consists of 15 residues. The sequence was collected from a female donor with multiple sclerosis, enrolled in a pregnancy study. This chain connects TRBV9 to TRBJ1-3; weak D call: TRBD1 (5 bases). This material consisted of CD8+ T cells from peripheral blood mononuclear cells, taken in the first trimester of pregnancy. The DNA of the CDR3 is TGTGCCAGCAGCGACCAGGGTTACTCTGGAAACACCATATATTTT. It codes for CASSDQGYSGNTIYF.